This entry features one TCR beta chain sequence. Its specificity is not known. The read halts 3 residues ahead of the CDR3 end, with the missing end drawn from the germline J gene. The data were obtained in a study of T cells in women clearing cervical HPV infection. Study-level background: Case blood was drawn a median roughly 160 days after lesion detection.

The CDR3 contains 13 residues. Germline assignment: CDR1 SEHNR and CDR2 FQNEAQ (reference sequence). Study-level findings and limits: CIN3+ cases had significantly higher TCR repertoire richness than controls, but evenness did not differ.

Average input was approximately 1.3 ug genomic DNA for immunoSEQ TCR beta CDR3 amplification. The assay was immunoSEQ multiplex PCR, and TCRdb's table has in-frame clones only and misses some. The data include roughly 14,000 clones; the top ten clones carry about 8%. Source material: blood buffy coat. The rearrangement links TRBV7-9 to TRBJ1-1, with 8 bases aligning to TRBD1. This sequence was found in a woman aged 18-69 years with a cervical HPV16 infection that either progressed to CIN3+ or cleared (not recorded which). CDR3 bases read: TGTGCCAGCAGCCAGGGGGCCATAGGCATT. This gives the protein CASSQGAIGI. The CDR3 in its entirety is CASSQGAIGIAFF.